This T cell receptor beta chain was sequenced in a study of graft-versus-host responses after intestinal transplantation. The protocol was immunoSEQ multiplex PCR, while the TCRdb copy is restricted to in-frame clones and leaves out a portion. The sample records 80,000 to 100,000 clones, around 91% being singletons. Note on this clone: The antigen is not known.

The CDR3 totals 14 residues. V shed 0 bases and J 4 bases; nucleotides not matched to a gene: 2. The germline V gene has CDR1 SGHRS and CDR2 YFSETQ. The V gene is TRBV5-1, the J gene TRBJ2-3; 7 bases match TRBD1. The sample consisted of unstimulated CD4+ T cells sorted from spleen or lymph node cells, taken before transplant. The TCR comes from a human donor who was the organ donor for an intestinal transplant. The CDR3 bases are TGCGCCAGCAGCTTGGGAGGGGGCCCAGATACGCAGTATTTT. This gives the protein CASSLGGGPDTQYF.